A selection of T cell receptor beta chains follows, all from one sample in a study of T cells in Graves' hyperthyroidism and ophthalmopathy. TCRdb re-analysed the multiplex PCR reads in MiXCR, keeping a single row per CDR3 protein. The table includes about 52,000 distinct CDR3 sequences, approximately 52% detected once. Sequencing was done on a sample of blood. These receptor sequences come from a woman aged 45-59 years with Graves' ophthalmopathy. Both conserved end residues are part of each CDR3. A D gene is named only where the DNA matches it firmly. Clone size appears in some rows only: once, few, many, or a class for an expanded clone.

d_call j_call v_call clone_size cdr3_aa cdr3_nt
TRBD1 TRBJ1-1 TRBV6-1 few CASSVPTGGGTEAFF TGTGCCAGCAGTGTCCCGACAGGGGGCGGCACTGAAGCTTTCTTT
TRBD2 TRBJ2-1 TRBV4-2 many CASSQDLAGVYNEQFF TGTGCCAGCAGCCAAGATCTAGCGGGAGTTTACAATGAGCAGTTCTTC
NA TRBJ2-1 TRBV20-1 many CSARDGGSWGNEQFF TGCAGTGCTAGAGATGGTGGGAGTTGGGGCAATGAGCAGTTCTTC
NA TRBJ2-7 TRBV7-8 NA CASSPTGLEQYF TGTGCCAGCAGCCCTACAGGGTTGGAGCAGTACTTC
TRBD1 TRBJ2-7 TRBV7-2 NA CASSDRQGASEQYF TGTGCCAGCAGCGACCGACAGGGGGCGAGCGAGCAGTACTTC
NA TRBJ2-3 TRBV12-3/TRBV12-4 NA CASSLDGGDTQYF TGTGCCAGCAGTTTGGATGGGGGAGATACGCAGTATTTT
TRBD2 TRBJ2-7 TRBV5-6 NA CASSSGLVGYGQYF TGTGCCAGCAGCTCAGGACTAGTTGGCTACGGGCAGTACTTC
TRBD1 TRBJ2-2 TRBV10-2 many CASSRGGDTGELFF TGCGCCAGCAGCCGAGGGGGCGACACCGGGGAGCTGTTTTTT
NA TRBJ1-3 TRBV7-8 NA CASSSGQGNTIYF TGTGCCAGCAGCTCTGGACAGGGAAACACCATATATTTT
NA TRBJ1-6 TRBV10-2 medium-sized CASSERGVENSPLHF TGCGCCAGCAGTGAGAGGGGAGTAGAAAATTCACCCCTCCACTTT
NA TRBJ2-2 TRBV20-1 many CSARDTRAKRASTGELFF TGCAGTGCTAGGGACACACGGGCGAAGCGGGCGAGCACCGGGGAGCTGTTTTTT
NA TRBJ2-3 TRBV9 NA CASSVNPSTDTQYF TGTGCCAGCAGCGTAAACCCATCCACGGATACGCAGTATTTT
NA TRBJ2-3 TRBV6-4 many CASSPTRGGPDTQYF TGTGCCAGCAGCCCGACTAGAGGGGGCCCAGATACGCAGTATTTT
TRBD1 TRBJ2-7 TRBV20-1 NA CSASDRGSYEQYF TGCAGTGCTTCCGACAGGGGCTCCTACGAGCAGTACTTC
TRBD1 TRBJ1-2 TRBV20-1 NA CSAPDRGYGYTF TGCAGTGCTCCGGACAGGGGCTATGGCTACACCTTC
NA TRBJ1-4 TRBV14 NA CASSQGEGPNEKLFF TGTGCCAGCAGCCAAGGGGAGGGGCCTAATGAAAAACTGTTTTTT
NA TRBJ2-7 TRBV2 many CASSERRKDEQYF TGTGCCAGCAGTGAACGCAGGAAGGACGAGCAGTACTTC
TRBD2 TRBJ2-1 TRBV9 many CASSVGGAGEQFF TGTGCCAGCAGCGTGGGAGGGGCGGGTGAGCAGTTCTTC
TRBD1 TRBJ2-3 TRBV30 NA CAWSQGVTDTQYF TGTGCCTGGAGTCAGGGGGTGACAGATACGCAGTATTTT
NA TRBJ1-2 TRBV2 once CASGEGGGAYGYTF TGTGCCAGCGGTGAAGGGGGGGGGGCCTATGGCTACACCTTC
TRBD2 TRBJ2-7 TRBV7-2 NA CASSSRTSGVEQYF TGTGCCAGCAGCTCTAGGACTAGCGGAGTCGAGCAGTACTTC
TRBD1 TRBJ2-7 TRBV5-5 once CANSSAGQGGEQYF TGTGCCAACAGCTCGGCGGGACAGGGTGGCGAGCAGTACTTC
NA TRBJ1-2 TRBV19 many CASSSRRGDYGYTF TGTGCCAGTAGTTCCCGGAGAGGAGACTATGGCTACACCTTC
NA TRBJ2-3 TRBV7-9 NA CASSPGPAYGRDTQYF TGTGCCAGCAGCCCCGGACCAGCTTACGGTAGAGATACGCAGTATTTT